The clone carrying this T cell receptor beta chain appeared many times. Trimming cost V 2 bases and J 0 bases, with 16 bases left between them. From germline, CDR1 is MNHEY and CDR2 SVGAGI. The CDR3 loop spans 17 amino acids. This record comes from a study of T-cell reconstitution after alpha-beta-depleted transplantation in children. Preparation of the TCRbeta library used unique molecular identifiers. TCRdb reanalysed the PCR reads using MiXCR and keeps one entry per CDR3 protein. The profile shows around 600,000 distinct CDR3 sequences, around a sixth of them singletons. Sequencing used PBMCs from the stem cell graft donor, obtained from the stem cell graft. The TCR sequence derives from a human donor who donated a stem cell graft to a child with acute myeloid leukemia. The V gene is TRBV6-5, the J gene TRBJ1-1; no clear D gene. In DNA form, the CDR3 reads TGTGCCAGCAGTTACAAGGCTCTTCTTTCCCTGAACACTGAAGCTTTCTTT. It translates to CASSYKALLSLNTEAFF.